A single sample gave rise to the 23 T cell receptor beta chains below, sequenced in a study of blood T cells in healthy people across ages. The second PCR ran roughly 6 to 12 cycles with a sample-barcoded 5' primer and J-beta primers. Via MiXCR, TCRdb re-called the 5' RACE reads, giving one row per CDR3 protein. Altogether just over 1 million distinct CDR3 sequences are present, more than 35% being singletons, with the ten largest covering under 20%. Sequencing was carried out using blood. All receptors come from a woman in her sixties or seventies in good health.

The chain is built from TRBV5-1 and TRBJ2-7, with D tentatively TRBD1 or TRBD2 (5 bases each). V lost 0 bases and J lost 10, with 20 bases in between. Germline loops: CDR1 SGHRS, CDR2 YFSETQ. This CDR3 is 15 amino acids long. CDR3 protein: CASSLDGTDQEAQYF. CDR3 DNA: TGCGCCAGCAGCTTGGATGGGACGGACCAAGAGGCCCAGTACTTC.

This clonotype occurred a few times. V and J are TRBV9 and TRBJ1-1; D is perhaps TRBD1 (6 bases). Trimming cost V 3 bases and J 5 bases, with 14 bases left between them. The CDR3 length is 14 residues. Germline lookup yields CDR1 SGDLS and CDR2 YYNGEE. The CDR3 sequence: CASSEGGASTEAFF. In DNA form, the CDR3 reads TGTGCCAGCAGCGAGGGGGGGGCTTCGACTGAAGCTTTCTTT. Filled out from reference TRBV9 and TRBJ1-1, the complete variable domain reads DSGVTQTPKHLITATGQRVTLRCSPRSGDLSVYWYQQSLDQGLQFLIQYYNGEERAKGNILERFSAQQFPDLHSELNLSSLELGDSALYFCASSEGGASTEAFFGQGTRLTVV.

As for this clonotype: Possible read error: a much larger clone is one base away. The V call is TRBV12-3 or TRBV12-4, the J call TRBJ2-3; weak D call: TRBD2 (6 bases). The CDR3 loop spans 14 amino acids. V shed 3 bases and J shed 3 bases, with 10 bases lying between them. The CDR3 DNA reads as TGTGCCAGCAGTTTCCCCGGGAGAACAGATACGCAGTATTTT. This codes for CASSFPGRTDTQYF.

Of note for this clonotype: Given a much more abundant clone one base away, this may be a read error. The CDR3 sequence is CAGSVAARDIQYF. CDR3 sequence (DNA): TGCGCCGGCAGCGTAGCGGCAAGGGACATTCAGTACTTC. This chain uses TRBV5-1 with TRBJ2-4; possible D gene TRBD2, 6 bases. The CDR3 consists of 13 residues. Germline V gene sequence: CDR1 SGHRS, CDR2 YFSETQ.

This rearrangement joins TRBV20-1 to TRBJ2-3; 8 nucleotides match TRBD2. From germline, CDR1 is DFQATT and CDR2 SNEGSKA (reference sequence). Germline trimming cut 0 bases from V and 15 bases from J; bases unmatched to any gene: 23. The CDR3 is made up of 17 amino acids. The CDR3 nucleotides read TGCAGTGCTAGAGATGGGGTAGCGGGAATAGTAACAGATACGCCATATTTT. Protein sequence: CSARDGVAGIVTDTPYF.

This clonotype has ten or more counts. This chain uses TRBV13 with TRBJ2-3; D gene ambiguous. Germline lookup yields CDR1 PRHDT and CDR2 FYEKMQ (reference sequence). This CDR3 spans 14 amino acids. The ends were cut back, 2 bases at V and 2 bases at J, with 8 bases in the middle. The CDR3 here is CASSLISSTDTQYF. CDR3 DNA: TGTGCCAGCAGCTTAATATCCTCCACAGATACGCAGTATTTT.

The chain uses TRBV9 and TRBJ2-5; D is ambiguous. The germline gives CDR1 SGDLS, CDR2 YYNGEE. The CDR3 has 13 residues. Trimming stripped 4 bases from V and 5 bases from J, with 12 bases between. The CDR3 sequence: CASSPSSGETQYF. The DNA for the CDR3 is TGTGCCAGCAGCCCCAGTAGTGGGGAGACCCAGTACTTC.

The chain has TRBV20-1 and TRBJ1-2, with 8 nucleotides matching TRBD1. V lost 6 bases, J lost 3 bases, and 9 bases stayed unmatched. Per germline, CDR1 DFQATT and CDR2 SNEGSKA (reference sequence). The CDR3 is made up of 14 amino acids. The CDR3 sequence: CSAQNRGSDYGYTF. In DNA form, the CDR3 reads TGCAGTGCACAGAACAGGGGGAGTGACTATGGCTACACCTTC.

The rearrangement links TRBV7-9 to TRBJ2-1; D may be TRBD2 (6 bases). CDR1 is SEHNR, CDR2 FQNEAQ, per germline (reference sequence). This CDR3 is 18 amino acids long. V was shortened by 2 bases and J by 5 bases, with 22 bases between the two germline ends. The CDR3 sequence: CASSLSRGYAGKDNEQFF. The DNA for the CDR3 is TGTGCCAGCAGCTTATCCCGGGGATACGCGGGGAAAGACAATGAGCAGTTCTTC.

This clonotype appeared a few times. The genes are TRBV27 and TRBJ2-7; 8 bases are shared with TRBD1. V was pared by 3 bases and J by 2 bases, with 3 bases of the junction left unmatched. The CDR3 is 14 residues long. Germline V gene sequence: CDR1 MNHEY, CDR2 SMNVEV (reference sequence). The chain's CDR3 is CASSFRQGPYEQYF. Here the CDR3 DNA reads TGTGCCAGCAGTTTTAGACAGGGGCCCTACGAGCAGTACTTC.

J is TRBJ2-7 and V is TRBV4-2, with 13 nucleotides matching TRBD2. The J segment lost 2 bases and the V segment lost 1 base, leaving 11 bases of the junction unmatched. The CDR3 extends over 19 amino acids. Germline V lookup: CDR1 LGHNA, CDR2 YNFKEQ. CDR3 DNA sequence: TGTGCCAGCAGCCAAGCCGTACAGACTAGCGGGAGGTCCCCCTACGAGCAGTACTTC. Translation: CASSQAVQTSGRSPYEQYF.

The gene calls are TRBV5-1 and TRBJ2-5; D is undetermined. Germline assignment: CDR1 SGHRS and CDR2 YFSETQ. The ends were cut back, 3 bases at V and 4 bases at J, with 7 bases in the middle. The CDR3 has 12 amino acids. CDR3 nucleotide sequence: TGCGCCAGCAGCTCTGATCTAGAGACCCAGTACTTC. Translated, it gives CASSSDLETQYF.

This chain uses TRBV11-2 with TRBJ2-3; D is uncertain. Germline V gives CDR1 SGHAT, CDR2 FQNNGV. The ends were cut back, 5 bases at V and 3 bases at J, with 21 bases in the middle. CDR3 length equals 17 residues. The CDR3 sequence is CASSRLGVGVLTDTQYF. CDR3 in DNA: TGTGCCAGCAGCCGCCTCGGAGTGGGCGTATTAACAGATACGCAGTATTTT.

The J gene is TRBJ2-1, the V gene TRBV29-1, with D possibly called TRBD1 or TRBD2 (7 bases each). Per the germline V gene, CDR1 is SQVTM and CDR2 is ANQGSEA. This CDR3 contains 15 residues. V was clipped by 0 bases and J by 2 bases, with 11 bases between them. The CDR3 DNA follows: TGCAGCGTTGAAGAAGGGAGGGGGCCCTACAATGAGCAGTTCTTC. Translated, it gives CSVEEGRGPYNEQFF.

J is TRBJ2-1 and V is TRBV3-1, with D perhaps matching TRBD2 (5 bases). There are 15 residues in the CDR3. From germline, CDR1 is LGHDT and CDR2 YNNKEL (reference sequence). V lost 3 bases and J lost 2, with 11 bases in between. CDR3 DNA: TGTGCCAGCAGCCACGACCCCGGGGCCTACAATGAGCAGTTCTTC. It yields the protein CASSHDPGAYNEQFF.

The rearrangement joins TRBV20-1 to TRBJ1-4, with D possibly being TRBD1 (6 bases). CDR1 DFQATT and CDR2 SNEGSKA come from the germline V gene (reference sequence). V was trimmed by 6 bases and J by 8 bases, leaving 13 bases between them. The CDR3 spans 12 residues. In DNA form, the CDR3 reads TGCAGTGCCGTAGGGGGGTTCGAAAAACTGTTTTTT. It specifies CSAVGGFEKLFF.

The V call is TRBV10-3, the J call TRBJ2-5; 8 positions agree with TRBD2. The J call may be in error: the DNA end matches TRBJ2-7 better. This CDR3 has 15 residues. From germline, CDR1 is ENHRY and CDR2 SYGVKD. This CDR3 is CAILGIAGQAYEQYF. The CDR3 DNA is TGTGCCATCCTCGGGATAGCGGGACAAGCCTACGAGCAGTACTTC.

This clonotype was observed a few times. The chain combines TRBV28 with TRBJ2-7; perhaps TRBD2 as D (6 bases). Germline lookup yields CDR1 MDHEN and CDR2 SYDVKM. The CDR3 sequence is 11 residues long. DNA of the CDR3: TGTGCGGGCGGGAAGGGACCCGAGCAGTACTTC. Its protein product is CAGGKGPEQYF.

This clonotype was counted between two and nine times. The chain couples TRBV24-1 to TRBJ2-3; 9 positions match TRBD2. The CDR3 extends over 17 amino acids. Per the germline V gene, CDR1 is KGHDR and CDR2 is SFDVKD. The trim removed 4 bases at V and 5 bases at J, leaving 12 bases unmatched. The CDR3 loop reads CATSDSWRAGGEDTQYF. For the CDR3, the DNA is TGTGCCACCAGTGACTCCTGGAGGGCGGGAGGGGAAGATACGCAGTATTTT.

This rearrangement joins TRBV27 to TRBJ2-7, with D perhaps matching TRBD2 (6 bases). CDR1 is MNHEY, CDR2 SMNVEV, per germline (reference sequence). The CDR3 consists of 13 residues. Trimming took off 5 bases at V and 4 bases at J, with 12 bases between the two ends. This CDR3 is CASSPGEAYEQYF. The CDR3 DNA is TGTGCCAGCAGTCCGGGGGAGGCTTACGAGCAGTACTTC.

This clonotype has a handful of counts. This chain connects TRBV20-1 to TRBJ2-3; D gene unclear. Germline V gives CDR1 DFQATT, CDR2 SNEGSKA (reference sequence). Trimming removed 5 bases from V and 1 base from J, with 22 bases in between. The length of the CDR3 is 17 residues. The CDR3 loop reads CSALENALGFRTDTQYF. In DNA, the CDR3 is TGCAGTGCTCTGGAAAACGCCTTGGGGTTTCGCACAGATACGCAGTATTTT.

The CDR3 DNA reads TGTGCCACCAGCGAGGACAGGGGCGCCTACGAGCAGTACTTC. Translation gives CATSEDRGAYEQYF. The chain combines TRBV15 with TRBJ2-7; 9 nucleotides line up with TRBD1. This CDR3 is 14 amino acids long. Germline V gives CDR1 LNHNV, CDR2 YYDKDF (reference sequence). V shed 5 bases and J 2 bases; nucleotides not matched to a gene: 4. Full variable domain (remainder filled in from reference TRBV15 and TRBJ2-7): DAMVIQNPRYQVTQFGKPVTLSCSQTLNHNVMYWYQQKSSQAPKLLFHYYDKDFNNEADTPDNFQSRRPNTSFCFLDIRSPGLGDTAMYLCATSEDRGAYEQYFGPGTRLTVT.

This clonotype was observed a handful of times. The chain has TRBV30 and TRBJ1-1, with D possibly TRBD1 on 5 matching bases. V was cut by 8 bases and J by 4 bases, with 17 bases left in between. From germline, CDR1 is GTSNPN and CDR2 SVGIG (reference sequence). The CDR3 is 13 residues long. This CDR3 is CASEGLRVTEAFF. For the CDR3, the DNA is TGTGCCAGCGAGGGGCTTCGGGTCACTGAAGCTTTCTTT.